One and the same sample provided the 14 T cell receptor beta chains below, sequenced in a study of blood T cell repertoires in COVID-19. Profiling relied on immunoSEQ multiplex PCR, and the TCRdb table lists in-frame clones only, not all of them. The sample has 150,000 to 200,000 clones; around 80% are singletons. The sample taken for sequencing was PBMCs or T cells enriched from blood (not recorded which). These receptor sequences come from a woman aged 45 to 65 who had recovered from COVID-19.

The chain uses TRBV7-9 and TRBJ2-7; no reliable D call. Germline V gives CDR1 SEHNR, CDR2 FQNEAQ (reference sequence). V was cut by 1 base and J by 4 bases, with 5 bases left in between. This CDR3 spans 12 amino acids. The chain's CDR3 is CASSLVGYEQYF. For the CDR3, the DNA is TGTGCCAGCAGCTTAGTCGGGTACGAGCAGTACTTC.

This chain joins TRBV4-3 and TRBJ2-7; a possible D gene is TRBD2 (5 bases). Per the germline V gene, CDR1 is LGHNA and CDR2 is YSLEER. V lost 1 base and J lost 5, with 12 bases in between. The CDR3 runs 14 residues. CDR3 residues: CASSQARGSHEQYF. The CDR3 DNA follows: TGCGCCAGCAGCCAAGCGAGAGGGAGCCACGAGCAGTACTTC.

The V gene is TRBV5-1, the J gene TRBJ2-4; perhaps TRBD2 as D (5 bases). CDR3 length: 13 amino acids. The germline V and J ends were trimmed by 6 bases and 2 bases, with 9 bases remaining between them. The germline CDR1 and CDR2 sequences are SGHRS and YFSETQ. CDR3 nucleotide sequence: TGCGCCAGCACAGCGGACTCCAAAAACATTCAGTACTTC. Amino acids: CASTADSKNIQYF.

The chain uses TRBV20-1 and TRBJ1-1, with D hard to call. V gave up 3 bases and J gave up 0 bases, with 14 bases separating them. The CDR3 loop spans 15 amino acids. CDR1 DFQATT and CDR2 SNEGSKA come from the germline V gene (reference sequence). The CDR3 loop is CSASREGEMNTEAFF. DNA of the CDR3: TGCAGTGCTAGTAGGGAGGGAGAGATGAACACTGAAGCTTTCTTT.

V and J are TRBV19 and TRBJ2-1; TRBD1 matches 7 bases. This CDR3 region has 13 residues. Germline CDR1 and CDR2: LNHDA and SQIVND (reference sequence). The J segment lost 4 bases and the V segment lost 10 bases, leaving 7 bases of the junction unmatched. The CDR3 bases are TGTGCCACTCCGGGACAGACATACAATGAGCAGTTCTTC. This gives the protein CATPGQTYNEQFF.

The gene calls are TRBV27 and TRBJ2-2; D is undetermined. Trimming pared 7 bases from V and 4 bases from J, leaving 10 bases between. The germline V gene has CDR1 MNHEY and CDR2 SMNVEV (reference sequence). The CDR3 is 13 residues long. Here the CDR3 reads CASKRSGTGELFF. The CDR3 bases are TGTGCCAGCAAGAGGAGTGGCACCGGGGAGCTGTTTTTT.

This CDR3 reads CASSARTGRSGYTF. In DNA, the CDR3 is TGTGCCAGCAGTGCACGGACAGGGCGGTCTGGCTACACCTTC. This sequence joins TRBV28 and TRBJ1-2; 8 positions agree with TRBD1. Germline V gene data show CDR1 as MDHEN and CDR2 as SYDVKM. The CDR3 consists of 14 residues. With V trimmed by 5 bases and J by 7 bases, 9 bases remained unmatched.

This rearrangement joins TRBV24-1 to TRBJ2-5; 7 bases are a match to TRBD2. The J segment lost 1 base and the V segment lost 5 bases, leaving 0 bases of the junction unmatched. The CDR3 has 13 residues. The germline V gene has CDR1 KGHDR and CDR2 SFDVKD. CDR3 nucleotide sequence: TGTGCCACCAGTGGACTAGCCCAAGAGACCCAGTACTTC. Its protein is CATSGLAQETQYF.

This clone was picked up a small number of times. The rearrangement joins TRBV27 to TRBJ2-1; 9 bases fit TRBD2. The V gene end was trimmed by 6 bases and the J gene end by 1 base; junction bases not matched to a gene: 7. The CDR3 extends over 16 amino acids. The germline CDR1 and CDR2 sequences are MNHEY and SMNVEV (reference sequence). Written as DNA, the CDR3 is TGTGCCAGCAGCCCAGCGGGAGGCCTTTCCTACAATGAGCAGTTCTTC. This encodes CASSPAGGLSYNEQFF.

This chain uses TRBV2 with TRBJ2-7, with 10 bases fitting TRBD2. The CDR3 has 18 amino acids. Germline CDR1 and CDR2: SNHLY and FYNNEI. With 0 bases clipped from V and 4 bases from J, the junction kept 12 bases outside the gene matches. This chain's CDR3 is CASSEARSLAGDRYEQYF. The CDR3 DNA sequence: TGTGCCAGCAGTGAAGCACGAAGTCTAGCGGGAGATAGGTACGAGCAGTACTTC.

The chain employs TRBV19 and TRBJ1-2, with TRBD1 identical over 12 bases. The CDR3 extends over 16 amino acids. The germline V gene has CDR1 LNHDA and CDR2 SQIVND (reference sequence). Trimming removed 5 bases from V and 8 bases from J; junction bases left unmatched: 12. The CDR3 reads CASSHLPGQGATGYTF. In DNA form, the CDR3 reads TGTGCCAGTAGTCACCTTCCGGGACAGGGGGCGACGGGCTACACCTTC. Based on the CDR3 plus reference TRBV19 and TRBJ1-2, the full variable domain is DGGITQSPKYLFRKEGQNVTLSCEQNLNHDAMYWYRQDPGQGLRLIYYSQIVNDFQKGDIAEGYSVSREKKESFPLTVTSAQKNPTAFYLCASSHLPGQGATGYTFGSGTRLTVV.

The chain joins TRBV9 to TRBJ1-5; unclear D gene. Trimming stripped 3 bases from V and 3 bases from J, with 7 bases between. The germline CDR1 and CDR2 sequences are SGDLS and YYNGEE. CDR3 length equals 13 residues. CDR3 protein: CASSGGYNQPQHF. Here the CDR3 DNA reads TGTGCCAGCAGCGGAGGTTACAATCAGCCCCAGCATTTT.

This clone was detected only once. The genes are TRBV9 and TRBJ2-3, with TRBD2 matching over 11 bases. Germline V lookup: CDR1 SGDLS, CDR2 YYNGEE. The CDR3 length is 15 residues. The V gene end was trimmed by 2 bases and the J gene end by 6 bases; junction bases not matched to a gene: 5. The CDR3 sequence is CASSVSGRAVDTQYF. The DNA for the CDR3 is TGTGCCAGCAGCGTTAGCGGGAGGGCCGTGGATACGCAGTATTTT. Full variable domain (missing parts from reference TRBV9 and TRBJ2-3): DSGVTQTPKHLITATGQRVTLRCSPRSGDLSVYWYQQSLDQGLQFLIQYYNGEERAKGNILERFSAQQFPDLHSELNLSSLELGDSALYFCASSVSGRAVDTQYFGPGTRLTVL.

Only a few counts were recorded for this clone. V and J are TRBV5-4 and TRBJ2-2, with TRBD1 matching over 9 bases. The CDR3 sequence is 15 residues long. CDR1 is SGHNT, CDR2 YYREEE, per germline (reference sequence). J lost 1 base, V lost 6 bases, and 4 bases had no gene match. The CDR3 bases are TGTGCCAGCACACGGGACAGGGAGAACACCGGGGAGCTGTTTTTT. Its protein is CASTRDRENTGELFF.